The 4 T cell receptor beta chains below were found in one sample sequenced in a study of human T cells and chemical hapten exposure. TCRdb used MiXCR to reprocess the RACE reads, holding one entry per CDR3 protein. The sample holds around 350,000 distinct CDR3 sequences, around 5.5% seen once. As for time point: pre-sensitization, week 0. Treatment here: therapeutic diphenylcyclopropenone sensitization with weekly scalp DPC. Sequenced here: whole blood, sampled in connection with sensitization to the hapten diphenylcyclopropenone (DPC). The receptors shown here come from a woman between 18 and 29 years old with alopecia areata. Some clones in this sample may be carry-over from other donors' samples.

The sample holds a few counts of this clonotype. CDR3 DNA sequence: TGTGCCAGCATCCCGGGACCGTCCACAGATACGCAGTATTTT. This encodes CASIPGPSTDTQYF. This chain uses TRBV6-6 with TRBJ2-3; possibly TRBD1 or TRBD2 for D (5 bases each). The germline V and J ends were trimmed by 7 bases and 2 bases, with 13 bases remaining between them. CDR3 length: 14 residues. The germline V gene encodes CDR1 MNHNY and CDR2 SVGAGI (reference sequence).

The rearrangement uses TRBV29-1 and TRBJ2-2, with unresolved D. The CDR3 has 12 residues. Germline CDR1 is SQVTM and CDR2 is ANQGSEA. V lost 7 bases, J lost 4 bases, and 10 bases lay in between. The CDR3 sequence: CSAGWPTGELFF. Here the CDR3 DNA reads TGCAGCGCCGGATGGCCCACCGGGGAGCTGTTTTTT.

The chain joins TRBV5-6 to TRBJ2-3, with 7 positions matching TRBD2. CDR1 is SGHDT and CDR2 is YYEEEE in the germline V gene. CDR3 length: 15 residues. V was pared by 2 bases and J by 8 bases, with 11 bases of the junction left unmatched. In DNA, the CDR3 is TGTGCCAGCAGCTTCGAGCGGGGAGCACGAGTTACGCAGTATTTT. Translated: CASSFERGARVTQYF.

The sample holds many counts of this clonotype. This chain uses TRBV5-1 with TRBJ2-2; the match to TRBD1 covers 8 bases. The CDR3 runs to 14 residues. J gave up 6 bases and V 2 bases, and 3 bases lay outside the gene matches. CDR1 and CDR2 (germline): SGHRS, YFSETQ. The CDR3 DNA reads as TGCGCCAGCAGCTTCCAGGGGGCCGCCGGGGAGCTGTTTTTT. Residues: CASSFQGAAGELFF.